The clone carrying this T cell receptor (beta chain) was observed a single time. The data were taken from a study of blood T cell repertoires in COVID-19. Study information: Samples representing acute and convalescent COVID-19 were sourced from the United States, Italy and Spain. The analysed material was cDNA or gDNA that came from T cells, B-cell-depleted T cells, or PBMCs.

V was trimmed by 3 bases and J by 0 bases, leaving 15 bases between them. The CDR3 has 18 amino acids. Looked up from germline, CDR1 is LGHNT and CDR2 is FRNRAP. In the original analysis: Amplifying reference gene primers gave estimates of nucleated cell counts. The assay was immunoSEQ multiplex PCR, and TCRdb's table has in-frame clones only and misses some. V and J calls and clone size are given by that table; D and trimming were obtained from the DNA. The data hold tens of thousands of clones, with roughly 86% observed a single time. Sequences were obtained from peripheral blood. The TCR was taken from a man aged 50 to 59 with active COVID-19. The gene calls are TRBV12-5 and TRBJ1-6, with D perhaps matching TRBD1 (5 bases). CDR3 amino acids: CASGFAGTPHSYNSPLHF. The CDR3 DNA is TGTGCTAGTGGTTTTGCCGGGACTCCACACTCCTATAATTCACCCCTCCACTTT.